These 14 T cell receptor beta chains originate from one sample sequenced in a study of blood T cells in healthy people across ages. Alongside a J-beta primer mix, a sample-barcoded 5' primer served in a second PCR lasting about 7 to 11 cycles. MiXCR, applied by TCRdb to the 5' RACE reads, yields one record per CDR3 protein. The sample lists 500,000 to 700,000 distinct CDR3 sequences; under 30% were seen once. Sequencing used blood. The receptors were gathered from a woman of 80 years or more in good health.

Points on this clonotype: This may be a read error: a much more frequent sequence differs by one nucleotide. The chain employs TRBV28 and TRBJ1-2; D is unresolved. V lost 10 bases and J lost 0, with 18 bases in between. The V gene's germline CDR1 is MDHEN and CDR2 SYDVKM. The CDR3 spans 15 residues. This CDR3 is CAISTERPANYGYTF. As DNA, the CDR3 is TGTGCCATTTCGACCGAGAGACCTGCTAACTATGGCTACACCTTC.

This clonotype was recorded many times. This rearrangement joins TRBV11-2 to TRBJ2-5; 8 bases match TRBD1. V trimming: 8 bases; J trimming: 4 bases; junction bases outside the gene matches: 6. The CDR3 extends over 13 amino acids. Germline lookup yields CDR1 SGHAT and CDR2 FQNNGV. DNA for the CDR3: TGTGCCAGCGCCGCAGGGGGCCGAGAGACCCAGTACTTC. Translation: CASAAGGRETQYF.

This clonotype showed up just a few times. The chain couples TRBV30 to TRBJ2-3, with 7 bases matching TRBD1. V was clipped by 2 bases and J by 1 base; unmatched bases: 3. The CDR3 extends over 14 amino acids. CDR1 and CDR2 (germline): GTSNPN, SVGIG (reference sequence). This CDR3 reads CAWSLGQGTDTQYF. The CDR3 DNA follows: TGTGCCTGGAGTCTAGGACAGGGCACAGATACGCAGTATTTT.

This clonotype has at least ten counts. The chain employs TRBV7-2 and TRBJ2-1, with 7 positions matching TRBD2. From germline, CDR1 is SGHTA and CDR2 FQGNSA. This CDR3 has 15 residues. Trimming at V came to 2 bases and at J to 6 bases, leaving 7 bases not matched to a gene. Written as DNA, the CDR3 is TGTGCCAGCAGCTTAACTGGGACTACGAGCAATGAGCAGTTCTTC. Translating gives CASSLTGTTSNEQFF.

This clonotype occurred many times. The rearrangement uses TRBV25-1 and TRBJ1-2; D perhaps matches TRBD1 (6 bases). The CDR3 contains 14 residues. Trimming pared 6 bases from V and 8 bases from J, leaving 19 bases between. Germline CDR1 MGHDK, CDR2 SYGVNS. CDR3 region: CASSPPGGLRGYTF. CDR3 sequence (DNA): TGTGCCAGCAGCCCCCCGGGGGGCCTTAGGGGCTACACCTTC.

This clonotype occurred a few times. The junction shows a germline mismatch at one end, possibly a read error. The chain recombines TRBV5-1 with TRBJ2-7, with TRBD1 matching 7 bases. The V gene's germline CDR1 is SGHRS and CDR2 YFSETQ. The CDR3 covers 13 residues. The CDR3 nucleotides are TGCGCCAGCAGCTGGGACAGCTCCTACGGGCAGTACTTC. Translated, it gives CASSWDSSYGQYF. The variable domain in full, completed from reference TRBV5-1 and TRBJ2-7, reads KAGVTQTPRYLIKTRGQQVTLSCSPISGHRSVSWYQQTPGQGLQFLFEYFSETQRNKGNFPGRFSGRQFSNSRSEMNVSTLELGDSALYLCASSWDSSYGQYFGPGTRLTVT.

This clonotype has just a few counts. V usage is TRBV10-3 and J usage is TRBJ1-4; 7 positions agree with TRBD1. This CDR3 is 18 amino acids long. The V segment lost 3 bases and the J segment 3 bases; nucleotides outside the gene matches: 13. Germline V gene data show CDR1 as ENHRY and CDR2 as SYGVKD. Here the CDR3 reads CAISEARDTGQANEKLFF. The CDR3 DNA sequence: TGTGCCATCAGTGAAGCCCGGGACACAGGACAGGCTAATGAAAAACTGTTTTTT.

In its sample, this clonotype was seen many times. The V call is TRBV3-1, the J call TRBJ2-1; D gene ambiguous. This CDR3 is built from 16 residues. V was clipped by 0 bases and J by 6 bases, with 15 bases between them. Germline V CDR1 and CDR2: LGHDT, YNNKEL (reference sequence). This chain's CDR3 is CASSQDKLRSVNEQFF. The DNA for the CDR3 is TGTGCCAGCAGCCAAGATAAGTTGAGGTCCGTCAATGAGCAGTTCTTC.

This clonotype was picked up a small number of times. The rearrangement joins TRBV30 to TRBJ2-5; TRBD1 aligns across 8 bases. In germline, CDR1 is GTSNPN, CDR2 SVGIG (reference sequence). The CDR3 runs to 15 residues. Trimming removed 1 base from V and 5 bases from J; junction bases left unmatched: 9. The CDR3 bases are TGTGCCTGGAGTGAGGCAGGGGGCGTGACGGAGACCCAGTACTTC. Its protein product is CAWSEAGGVTETQYF.

This clonotype was found a few times. A much larger clonotype is one base distant, so this may be a read error. The chain links TRBV28 to TRBJ2-7, with a possible D match to TRBD2 (6 bases). CDR3 length equals 14 residues. V was cut by 6 bases and J by 0 bases, with 12 bases left in between. Germline CDR1 MDHEN, CDR2 SYDVKM. CDR3 DNA sequence: TGTGCCAGCAGACTCAGCGGGCCCTCCTACGAGCAGTACTTC. Translation gives CASRLSGPSYEQYF.

This clonotype was seen at least ten times. The chain links TRBV28 to TRBJ2-1, with 8 nucleotides matching TRBD2. Germline trimming cut 6 bases from V and 0 bases from J; bases unmatched to any gene: 4. From germline, CDR1 is MDHEN and CDR2 SYDVKM. The CDR3 runs 15 residues. This chain's CDR3 is CASRQRGSSYNEQFF. In DNA form, the CDR3 reads TGTGCCAGCAGGCAGCGGGGGAGCTCCTACAATGAGCAGTTCTTC.

The chain recombines TRBV5-1 with TRBJ2-3, with TRBD1 as a possible D gene (6 bases). The CDR3 is made up of 15 amino acids. The V end lost 0 bases, the J end lost 5 bases, and 13 bases lay between the germline ends. From germline, CDR1 is SGHRS and CDR2 YFSETQ. CDR3 amino acids: CASSLEGRGEDTQYF. The CDR3 DNA sequence: TGCGCCAGCAGCTTGGAGGGCAGGGGAGAAGATACGCAGTATTTT. The variable domain in full, completed from reference TRBV5-1 and TRBJ2-3, reads KAGVTQTPRYLIKTRGQQVTLSCSPISGHRSVSWYQQTPGQGLQFLFEYFSETQRNKGNFPGRFSGRQFSNSRSEMNVSTLELGDSALYLCASSLEGRGEDTQYFGPGTRLTVL.

This clonotype appeared a few times. V and J are TRBV14 and TRBJ2-3; 9 bases are shared with TRBD2. V lost 0 bases and J lost 14; bases outside the gene matches: 6. The germline CDR1 and CDR2 sequences are SGHDN and FVKESK. CDR3 size: 13 residues. CDR3 loop: CASSQDVAGVRYF. The CDR3 DNA reads TGTGCCAGCAGCCAAGATGTAGCGGGGGTTCGGTATTTT.

In its sample, this clonotype was seen many times. The CDR3 loop is CATRGGAGKEENYGYTF. The CDR3 nucleotides read TGTGCCACCCGGGGAGGGGCAGGGAAGGAGGAGAACTATGGCTACACCTTC. The J gene is TRBJ1-2, the V gene TRBV10-3, with TRBD1 as a possible D gene (5 bases). CDR1 is ENHRY, CDR2 SYGVKD, per germline. This CDR3 is built from 17 residues. Deletions cut 10 bases from V and 2 bases from J, with 26 bases between.